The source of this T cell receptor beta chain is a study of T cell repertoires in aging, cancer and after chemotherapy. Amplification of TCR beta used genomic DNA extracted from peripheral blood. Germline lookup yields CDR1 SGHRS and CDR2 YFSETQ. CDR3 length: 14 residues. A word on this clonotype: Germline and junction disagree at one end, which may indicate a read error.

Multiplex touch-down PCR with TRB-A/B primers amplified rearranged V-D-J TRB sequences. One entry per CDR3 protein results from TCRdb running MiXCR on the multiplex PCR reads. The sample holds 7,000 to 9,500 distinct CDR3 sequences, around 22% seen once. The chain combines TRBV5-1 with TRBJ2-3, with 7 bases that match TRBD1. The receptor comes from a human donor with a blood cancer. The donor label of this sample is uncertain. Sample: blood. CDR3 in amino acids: CASSLGTGTDTQYF. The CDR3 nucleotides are TGCGCCAGCAGCTTGGGGACAGGCACGGATACGCAGTATTTT.